A selection of T cell receptor beta chains follows, all from one sample in a study of blood T cell repertoires in COVID-19. Measured with immunoSEQ multiplex PCR; TCRdb has only the in-frame clones, and not every one. The sample lists about 150,000 clones, 80% to 90% occurring once. The sequenced sample consisted of peripheral blood. All receptors derive from a man aged 18 to 30 with COVID-19, enrolled during active disease. CDR3s include the opening cysteine and the closing phenylalanine or tryptophan. Each record gives: V gene, J gene, D gene, clone size, CDR3 protein, CDR3 DNA. The D gene is left open where the match is weak. Part of the rows lack a size; the others show once, few, many or a class for expanded clones.

v_gene: TRBV12-3/TRBV12-4
j_gene: TRBJ2-3
d_gene: TRBD1
abundance: -
CDR3aa: CASSQGQSDTQYF
CDR3nt: TGTGCCAGCAGCCAGGGACAGTCAGATACGCAGTATTTT

v_gene: TRBV3-1/TRBV3-2
j_gene: TRBJ2-5
d_gene: TRBD2
abundance: -
CDR3aa: CASSYGSSGSQETQYF
CDR3nt: TGTGCCAGCAGCTACGGGTCTAGCGGGAGTCAAGAGACCCAGTACTTC

v_gene: TRBV24-1
j_gene: TRBJ2-5
d_gene: -
abundance: -
CDR3aa: CATSDIRGRETQYF
CDR3nt: TGTGCCACCAGTGATATCCGGGGTAGGGAGACCCAGTACTTC

v_gene: TRBV29-1
j_gene: TRBJ2-3
d_gene: TRBD2
abundance: -
CDR3aa: CSVAPLAGTSTDTQYF
CDR3nt: TGCAGCGTTGCCCCCCTAGCGGGAACTAGCACAGATACGCAGTATTTT

v_gene: TRBV4-3
j_gene: TRBJ1-3
d_gene: -
abundance: -
CDR3aa: CASSQTEQGEFGNTIYF
CDR3nt: TGCGCCAGCAGCCAGACCGAACAGGGAGAGTTTGGAAACACCATATATTTT

v_gene: TRBV11-3
j_gene: TRBJ2-5
d_gene: -
abundance: -
CDR3aa: CASSLDRWQETQYF
CDR3nt: TGTGCCAGCAGCTTAGATCGGTGGCAAGAGACCCAGTACTTC

v_gene: TRBV6-2/TRBV6-3
j_gene: TRBJ2-1
d_gene: TRBD1
abundance: -
CDR3aa: CASSPQADRAGEQFF
CDR3nt: TGTGCCAGCAGCCCCCAAGCTGACAGGGCAGGTGAGCAGTTCTTC

v_gene: TRBV6-6
j_gene: TRBJ1-6
d_gene: TRBD1
abundance: -
CDR3aa: CASSYSPDRGPSPLHF
CDR3nt: TGTGCCAGCAGTTACTCGCCCGACAGGGGTCCTTCACCCCTCCACTTT

v_gene: TRBV14
j_gene: TRBJ2-1
d_gene: TRBD1
abundance: -
CDR3aa: CASSQGWRDRGLADEQFF
CDR3nt: TGTGCCAGCAGCCAAGGGTGGAGGGACAGGGGGCTTGCGGATGAGCAGTTCTTC

v_gene: TRBV12-5
j_gene: TRBJ2-1
d_gene: TRBD2
abundance: -
CDR3aa: CASGLVGTSGIHNEQFF
CDR3nt: TGTGCTAGTGGTTTGGTAGGGACTAGCGGGATCCACAATGAGCAGTTCTTC

v_gene: TRBV6-5
j_gene: TRBJ2-1
d_gene: -
abundance: -
CDR3aa: CASKKRSSDYNEQFF
CDR3nt: TGTGCCAGCAAGAAGAGGTCTAGCGACTACAATGAGCAGTTCTTC

v_gene: TRBV28
j_gene: TRBJ2-5
d_gene: TRBD2
abundance: -
CDR3aa: CASRLAGGETQYF
CDR3nt: TGTGCCAGCAGGCTAGCGGGAGGGGAGACCCAGTACTTC

v_gene: TRBV24-1
j_gene: TRBJ2-3
d_gene: -
abundance: -
CDR3aa: CATSRRGSGTDTQYF
CDR3nt: TGTGCCACCAGTAGGCGGGGAAGCGGCACAGATACGCAGTATTTT

v_gene: TRBV6-2/TRBV6-3
j_gene: TRBJ1-5
d_gene: TRBD1
abundance: -
CDR3aa: CASSSYRGQPQHF
CDR3nt: TGTGCCAGCAGTTCTTACAGGGGTCAGCCCCAGCATTTT

v_gene: TRBV6-5
j_gene: TRBJ2-3
d_gene: -
abundance: -
CDR3aa: CASSYDGGSTDTQYF
CDR3nt: TGTGCCAGCAGTTACGACGGCGGATCCACAGATACGCAGTATTTT

v_gene: TRBV27
j_gene: TRBJ2-7
d_gene: TRBD2
abundance: once
CDR3aa: CASSLSITSGRLEQYF
CDR3nt: TGTGCCAGCAGTTTATCGATCACTAGCGGGAGGTTAGAGCAGTACTTC

v_gene: TRBV19
j_gene: TRBJ2-1
d_gene: TRBD1
abundance: -
CDR3aa: CASSMPWGTGDLLSSYNEQFF
CDR3nt: TGTGCCAGTAGTATGCCGTGGGGGACAGGGGACCTTCTGAGCTCCTACAATGAGCAGTTCTTC

v_gene: TRBV28
j_gene: TRBJ2-7
d_gene: -
abundance: -
CDR3aa: CASSGAEQYF
CDR3nt: TGTGCCAGCAGCGGTGCCGAGCAGTACTTC

v_gene: TRBV30
j_gene: TRBJ2-7
d_gene: TRBD2
abundance: -
CDR3aa: CAWGGQFVSGRSPYEQYF
CDR3nt: TGTGCCTGGGGAGGACAGTTTGTGAGCGGGAGGTCACCCTACGAGCAGTACTTC

v_gene: TRBV7-3
j_gene: TRBJ2-3
d_gene: TRBD2
abundance: -
CDR3aa: CASSLVSGGETDTQYF
CDR3nt: TGTGCCAGCAGCTTGGTTTCTGGGGGGGAGACAGATACGCAGTATTTT

v_gene: TRBV24-1
j_gene: TRBJ2-3
d_gene: -
abundance: -
CDR3aa: CATSDLPQGEQYF
CDR3nt: TGTGCCACCAGTGATTTACCGCAGGGCGAGCAGTATTTT

v_gene: TRBV5-8
j_gene: TRBJ2-5
d_gene: TRBD1
abundance: -
CDR3aa: CASSWPGTGVNQETQYF
CDR3nt: TGTGCCAGCAGCTGGCCTGGGACAGGGGTTAACCAAGAGACCCAGTACTTC

v_gene: TRBV28
j_gene: TRBJ1-3
d_gene: -
abundance: -
CDR3aa: CASSLTLTRNTIYF
CDR3nt: TGTGCCAGCAGCCTTACCCTAACTAGGAACACCATATATTTT

v_gene: TRBV7-3
j_gene: TRBJ2-1
d_gene: -
abundance: -
CDR3aa: CASSSGAAYNEQFF
CDR3nt: TGTGCCAGCAGCTCAGGGGCCGCCTACAATGAGCAGTTCTTC

v_gene: TRBV13
j_gene: TRBJ2-7
d_gene: -
abundance: -
CDR3aa: CASSFQNYEQYF
CDR3nt: TGTGCCAGCAGCTTCCAGAATTACGAGCAGTACTTC

v_gene: TRBV7-3
j_gene: TRBJ2-3
d_gene: -
abundance: -
CDR3aa: CASSLDSIYLYF
CDR3nt: TGTGCCAGCAGCCTGGACTCGATTTATCTGTATTTT

v_gene: TRBV7-9
j_gene: TRBJ1-5
d_gene: -
abundance: -
CDR3aa: CASSLFAGSSNQPQHF
CDR3nt: TGTGCCAGCAGCTTATTTGCGGGGTCTAGCAATCAGCCCCAGCATTTT

v_gene: TRBV7-8
j_gene: TRBJ2-1
d_gene: -
abundance: once
CDR3aa: CASSVRRGKFDEQFF
CDR3nt: TGTGCCAGCAGCGTACGGAGGGGAAAATTTGATGAGCAGTTCTTC

v_gene: TRBV7-9
j_gene: TRBJ2-1
d_gene: TRBD2
abundance: -
CDR3aa: CASSTHGTSSRSSYNEQFF
CDR3nt: TGTGCCAGCAGCACTCACGGGACTAGCTCCAGGAGCTCCTACAATGAGCAGTTCTTC

v_gene: TRBV27
j_gene: TRBJ2-7
d_gene: TRBD1
abundance: -
CDR3aa: CASSRQGNDYEQYF
CDR3nt: TGTGCCAGCAGCAGACAGGGGAACGACTACGAGCAGTACTTC

v_gene: TRBV7-9
j_gene: TRBJ2-7
d_gene: -
abundance: -
CDR3aa: CASSLEPIAEGFYEQYF
CDR3nt: TGTGCCAGCAGCTTAGAACCTATAGCGGAGGGATTCTACGAGCAGTACTTC

v_gene: TRBV7-2
j_gene: TRBJ2-5
d_gene: TRBD2
abundance: -
CDR3aa: CASSVLAGIETQYF
CDR3nt: TGTGCCAGCAGCGTCCTAGCGGGTATCGAGACCCAGTACTTC

v_gene: TRBV28
j_gene: TRBJ2-2
d_gene: -
abundance: -
CDR3aa: CASSSTVGGRGLFF
CDR3nt: TGTGCCAGCAGTTCCACCGTCGGGGGGAGGGGGTTGTTTTTT

v_gene: TRBV30
j_gene: TRBJ2-6
d_gene: -
abundance: -
CDR3aa: CAWTVAGANVLTF
CDR3nt: TGTGCCTGGACCGTCGCGGGGGCCAACGTCCTGACTTTC

v_gene: TRBV19
j_gene: TRBJ1-4
d_gene: TRBD1
abundance: -
CDR3aa: CASSRRGGDEKLLF
CDR3nt: TGTGCCAGTAGTCGGAGAGGGGGCGATGAAAAACTGCTTTTT

v_gene: TRBV10-3
j_gene: TRBJ2-3
d_gene: -
abundance: -
CDR3aa: CAISETTPSMADTQYF
CDR3nt: TGTGCCATCAGTGAGACTACCCCCTCAATGGCAGATACGCAGTATTTT

v_gene: TRBV28
j_gene: TRBJ2-3
d_gene: -
abundance: -
CDR3aa: CASSPQGVWTDTQYF
CDR3nt: TGTGCCAGCAGCCCTCAGGGTGTCTGGACAGATACGCAGTATTTT

v_gene: TRBV9
j_gene: TRBJ2-5
d_gene: -
abundance: -
CDR3aa: CASSVEGVGQETQYF
CDR3nt: TGTGCCAGCAGCGTAGAAGGGGTGGGTCAAGAGACCCAGTACTTC

v_gene: TRBV7-8
j_gene: TRBJ2-1
d_gene: -
abundance: -
CDR3aa: CASSLGTGKFF
CDR3nt: TGTGCCAGCAGCTTAGGGACCGGGAAGTTCTTC

v_gene: TRBV7-2
j_gene: TRBJ1-1
d_gene: -
abundance: once
CDR3aa: CASSFIGRKPEAFF
CDR3nt: TGTGCCAGCAGCTTCATAGGGAGAAAACCTGAAGCTTTCTTT